Below, one T cell receptor (beta chain) is given with its context. Many counts were recorded for this clone. Its antigen is currently not known. Base qualities are not at hand, and no much larger clone is one base apart. Trimming takes 4 bases from V and 10 bases from J, and the germline ends sit 28 bases apart. CDR1 and CDR2 are read off the germline V gene as MRHNA and SNTAGT. The CDR3 spans 18 residues, from the cysteine through the phenylalanine. CDR3 DNA is the only sequence kept; it has 54 bases, read in frame from the first base. None of the patients had been given any treatment before thyroid surgery. The study retrospectively analysed patient clinical samples collected from about 2011 to 2018 using T-cell receptor beta sequencing. This sample stems from a study of metastatic and nonmetastatic thyroid tumors (dated by TCRdb to the early 2020s). Turning to the overall study: Repertoires from peripheral blood and from tumor or nodule tissue samples of malignant and benign thyroid patients were compared.

Broad study findings and their caveats: In both blood and tumor samples, TCR beta diversity was reported to be significantly higher in malignant tumors than in benign nodules.

Receptor libraries were prepared by PCR. Reads for this sample came from an Illumina HiSeq 4000. The TCR beta-chain CDR3 region of each patient was profiled by high-throughput sequencing. The original pipeline was this. Drawing on CDR3 differences between clinicopathological groups, the researchers built a classifier meant to tell apart patients with distant-metastatic papillary thyroid cancer. The Shannon index was used to measure repertoire diversity, and the Morisita-Horn index was used to measure how similar tumor and blood repertoires were. TCRdb itself trimmed the public reads at Q25 with fastp, ran MiXCR and retained productive beta chains. The V and J calls reflect TCRdb's pipeline rather than the authors' work. This sample holds about 26,000 clones; 20% to 30% were observed only once. The ten largest clonotypes hold 6% of the sample.

What was sequenced was blood. This receptor was obtained from a female donor with papillary thyroid cancer or a benign thyroid nodule (not recorded which). Some clones in this sample may be carry-over from other donors' samples. The sequence links TRBV6-4 to TRBJ1-4; the D gene cannot be resolved reliably. The bases are TGTGCCAGCAGTGCCCCAATGACCCCCCCTCCCCGGGGTCGAAAACTGTTTTTT. Its product reads: CASSAPMTPPPRGRKLFF.